This record covers a single T cell receptor beta chain. The CDR3 is made up of 14 amino acids. With 3 bases clipped from V and 3 bases from J, the junction kept 5 bases outside the gene matches. Germline V CDR1 and CDR2: SGHRS, YFSETQ. The data are from a study of blood T cell repertoires in COVID-19. Study-wide background: Sites across the United States, Italy and Spain contributed samples from acute and convalescent COVID-19. PBMCs, B-cell-depleted T cells, or T cells provided the cDNA or gDNA that made up the material.

In the authors' workflow: The authors estimated nucleated cell counts from reference gene primer amplification. Profiling relied on immunoSEQ multiplex PCR, and the TCRdb table lists in-frame clones only, not all of them. V and J calls and clone size follow that table, whereas D and trimming were derived from the DNA. The sample has around 72,000 clones, approximately 80% seen once. The sequence was obtained from a woman in her 70s with acute or convalescent COVID-19. What was sequenced was peripheral blood. The V gene is TRBV5-1, the J gene TRBJ2-7, with TRBD1 identical over 8 bases. CDR3 sequence: CASSSGGTGYEQYF. The CDR3 nucleotides read TGCGCCAGCAGCTCGGGCGGGACAGGCTACGAGCAGTACTTC.